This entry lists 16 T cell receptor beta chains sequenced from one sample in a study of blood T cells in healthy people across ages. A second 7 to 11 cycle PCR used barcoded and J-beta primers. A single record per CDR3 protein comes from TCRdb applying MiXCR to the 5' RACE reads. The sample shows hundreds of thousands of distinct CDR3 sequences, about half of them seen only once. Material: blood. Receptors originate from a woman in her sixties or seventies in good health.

The CDR3 coding sequence is TGTGCCAGCAGTCCGACTAGCGGGGTTTACGAGCAGTACTTC. Protein: CASSPTSGVYEQYF. The gene calls are TRBV12-3 or TRBV12-4 and TRBJ2-7, with 11 bases matching TRBD2. CDR3 length: 14 amino acids. Unmatched junction bases numbered 4, after V lost 5 bases and J lost 4 bases.

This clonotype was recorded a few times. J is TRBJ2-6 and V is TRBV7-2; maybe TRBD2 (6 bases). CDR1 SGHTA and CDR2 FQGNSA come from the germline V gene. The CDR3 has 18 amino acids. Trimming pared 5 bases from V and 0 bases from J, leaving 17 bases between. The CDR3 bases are TGTGCCAGCAGCCTAGATCGCGGAGGGAGCTCTGGGGCCAACGTCCTGACTTTC. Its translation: CASSLDRGGSSGANVLTF.

In nucleotides, the CDR3 is TGCAGTGCTCAGGGACGGGGGACTCACGAGCAGTACTTC. It codes for CSAQGRGTHEQYF. This chain uses TRBV20-1 with TRBJ2-7, with a possible D match to TRBD2 (6 bases). The CDR3 spans 13 residues. V lost 5 bases and J 5 bases, leaving 16 bases between the germline ends. The germline gives CDR1 DFQATT, CDR2 SNEGSKA (reference sequence).

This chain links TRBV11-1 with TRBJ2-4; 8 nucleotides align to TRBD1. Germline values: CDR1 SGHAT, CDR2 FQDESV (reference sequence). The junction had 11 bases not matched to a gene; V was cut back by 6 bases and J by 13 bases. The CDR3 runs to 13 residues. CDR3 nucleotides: TGTGCCAGCAGTTACCCCGGACAGGGTAAGCAGTACTTC. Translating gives CASSYPGQGKQYF.

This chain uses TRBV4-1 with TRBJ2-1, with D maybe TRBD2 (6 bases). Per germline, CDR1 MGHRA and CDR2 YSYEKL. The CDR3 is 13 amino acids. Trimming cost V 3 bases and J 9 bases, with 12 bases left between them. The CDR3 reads CASSHGTEGEQFF. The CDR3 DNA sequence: TGCGCCAGCAGCCACGGGACTGAAGGTGAGCAGTTCTTC.

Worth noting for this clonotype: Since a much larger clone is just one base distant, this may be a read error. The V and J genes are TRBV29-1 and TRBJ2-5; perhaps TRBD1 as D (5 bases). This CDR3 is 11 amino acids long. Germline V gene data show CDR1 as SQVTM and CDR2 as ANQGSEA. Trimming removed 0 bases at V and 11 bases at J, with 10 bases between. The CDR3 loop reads CSVEDLGPQYF. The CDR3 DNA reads TGCAGCGTTGAAGATCTGGGGCCACAGTACTTC. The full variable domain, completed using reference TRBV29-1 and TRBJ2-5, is SAVISQKPSRDICQRGTSLTIQCQVDSQVTMMFWYRQQPGQSLTLIATANQGSEATYESGFVIDKFPISRPNLTFSTLTVSNMSPEDSSIYLCSVEDLGPQYFGPGTRLLVL.

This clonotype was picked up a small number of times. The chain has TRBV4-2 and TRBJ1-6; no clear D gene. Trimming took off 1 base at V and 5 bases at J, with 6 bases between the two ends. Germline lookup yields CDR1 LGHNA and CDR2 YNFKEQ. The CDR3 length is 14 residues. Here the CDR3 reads CASSQGQDNSPLHF. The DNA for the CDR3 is TGTGCCAGCAGCCAAGGGCAGGATAATTCACCCCTCCACTTT.

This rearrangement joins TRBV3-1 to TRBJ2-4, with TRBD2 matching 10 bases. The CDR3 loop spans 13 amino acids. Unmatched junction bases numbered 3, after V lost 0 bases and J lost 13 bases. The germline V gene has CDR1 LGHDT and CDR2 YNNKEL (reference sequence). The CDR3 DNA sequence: TGTGCCAGCAGCCAAGACCTAGCGGGAGCCCAGTACTTC. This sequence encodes CASSQDLAGAQYF.

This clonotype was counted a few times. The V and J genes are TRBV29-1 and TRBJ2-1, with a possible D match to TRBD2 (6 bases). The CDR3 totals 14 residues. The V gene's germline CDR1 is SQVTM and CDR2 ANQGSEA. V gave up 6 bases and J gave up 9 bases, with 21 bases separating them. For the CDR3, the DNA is TGCAGCGTCCCCCGGTCGTGGGGGGTCGGTGAGCAGTTCTTC. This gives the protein CSVPRSWGVGEQFF.

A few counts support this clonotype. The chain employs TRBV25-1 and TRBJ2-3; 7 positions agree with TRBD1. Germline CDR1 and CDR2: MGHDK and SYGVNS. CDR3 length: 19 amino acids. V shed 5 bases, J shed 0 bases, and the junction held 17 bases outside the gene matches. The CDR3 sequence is CASSMSRGKSSLSTDTQYF. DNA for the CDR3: TGTGCCAGCAGTATGAGCAGGGGGAAAAGCTCCCTAAGCACAGATACGCAGTATTTT.

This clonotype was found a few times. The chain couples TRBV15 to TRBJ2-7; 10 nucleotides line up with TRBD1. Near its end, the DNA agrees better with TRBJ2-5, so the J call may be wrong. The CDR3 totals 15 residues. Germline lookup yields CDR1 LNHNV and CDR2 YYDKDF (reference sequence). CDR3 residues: CATSTGQGKAETQYF. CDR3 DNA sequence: TGTGCCACCAGCACGGGACAGGGGAAAGCGGAGACCCAGTACTTC.

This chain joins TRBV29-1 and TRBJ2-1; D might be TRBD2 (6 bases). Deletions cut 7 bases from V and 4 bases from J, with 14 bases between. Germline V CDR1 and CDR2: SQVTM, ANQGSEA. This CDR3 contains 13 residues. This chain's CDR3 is CSDNRDLYNEQFF. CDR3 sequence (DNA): TGCAGCGACAACCGGGACTTGTACAATGAGCAGTTCTTC.

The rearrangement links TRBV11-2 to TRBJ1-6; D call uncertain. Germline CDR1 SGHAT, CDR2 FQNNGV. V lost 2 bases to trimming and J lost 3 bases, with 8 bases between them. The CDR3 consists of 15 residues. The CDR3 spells CASSLNTVYNSPLHF. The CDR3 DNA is TGTGCCAGCAGCTTAAACACGGTCTATAATTCACCCCTCCACTTT.

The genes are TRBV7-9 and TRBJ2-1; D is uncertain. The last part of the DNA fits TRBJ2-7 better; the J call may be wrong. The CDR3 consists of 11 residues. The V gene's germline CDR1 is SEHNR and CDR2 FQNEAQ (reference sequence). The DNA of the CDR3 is TGTGCCAGCACCGATTACAATGAGCAGTACTTC. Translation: CASTDYNEQYF.

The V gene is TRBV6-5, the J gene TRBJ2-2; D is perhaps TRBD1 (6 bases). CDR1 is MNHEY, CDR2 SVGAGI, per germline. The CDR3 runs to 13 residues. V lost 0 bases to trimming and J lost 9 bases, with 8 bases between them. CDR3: CASSYSTGRELFF. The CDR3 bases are TGTGCCAGCAGTTACTCGACAGGAAGGGAGCTGTTTTTT.

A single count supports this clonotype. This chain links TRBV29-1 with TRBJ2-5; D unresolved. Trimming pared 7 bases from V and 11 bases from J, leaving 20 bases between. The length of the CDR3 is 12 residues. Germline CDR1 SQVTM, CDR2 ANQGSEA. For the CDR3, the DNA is TGCAGCGGCCGGCCCCTTGGCGGTGAGCAGTACTTC. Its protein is CSGRPLGGEQYF. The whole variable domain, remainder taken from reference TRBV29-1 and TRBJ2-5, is SAVISQKPSRDICQRGTSLTIQCQVDSQVTMMFWYRQQPGQSLTLIATANQGSEATYESGFVIDKFPISRPNLTFSTLTVSNMSPEDSSIYLCSGRPLGGEQYFGPGTRLLVL.